A single sample is the source of the 13 T cell receptor beta chains below, sequenced in a study of blood T cell repertoires in COVID-19. Assay: immunoSEQ multiplex PCR; the TCRdb copy retains only in-frame clones and omits some. Among 350,000 to 500,000 clones listed, around nine tenths were seen once. Sequenced sample: PBMCs or T cells enriched from blood (not recorded which). The receptors originated from a woman aged 18-29 years who had been exposed to COVID-19.

This chain links TRBV15 with TRBJ2-1, with 11 bases matching TRBD2. The CDR3 runs 18 residues. The ends lost 10 bases at V and 4 bases at J; junction bases unmatched: 18. Germline V lookup: CDR1 LNHNV, CDR2 YYDKDF (reference sequence). The CDR3 protein is CAIKSTTSGSPLYNEQFF. CDR3 in DNA: TGTGCCATCAAAAGCACTACTAGCGGGAGTCCCCTTTACAATGAGCAGTTCTTC.

In regard to this clone: The same CDR3 can be traced to other DNA sequences in this sample. The rearrangement uses TRBV19 and TRBJ2-7; 8 bases align to TRBD1. After removal of 8 bases from V and 0 bases from J, the junction contained 3 bases not matched to a gene. This CDR3 comprises 13 residues. Germline V lookup: CDR1 LNHDA, CDR2 SQIVND (reference sequence). CDR3: CASGTGGSYEQYF. CDR3 DNA: TGTGCCAGTGGAACAGGGGGCTCCTACGAGCAGTACTTC.

J is TRBJ1-3 and V is TRBV19, with 8 positions matching TRBD1. The CDR3 consists of 15 residues. After removal of 5 bases from V and 3 bases from J, the junction contained 6 bases not matched to a gene. Germline V gene lookup returns CDR1 LNHDA and CDR2 SQIVND (reference sequence). For the CDR3, the DNA is TGTGCCAGTAGTCCAAAGGACAGGGATGGAAACACCATATATTTT. This translates into CASSPKDRDGNTIYF. The variable domain in full, completed from reference TRBV19 and TRBJ1-3, reads DGGITQSPKYLFRKEGQNVTLSCEQNLNHDAMYWYRQDPGQGLRLIYYSQIVNDFQKGDIAEGYSVSREKKESFPLTVTSAQKNPTAFYLCASSPKDRDGNTIYFGEGSWLTVV.

This clone was seen a single time. The chain recombines TRBV7-8 with TRBJ2-5; weak D call: TRBD1 (6 bases). V was clipped by 5 bases and J by 2 bases, with 12 bases between them. The CDR3 extends over 14 amino acids. Germline CDR1 reads SGHVS; CDR2 reads FQNEAQ. CDR3 sequence: CASSPWTEQETQYF. The CDR3 DNA is TGTGCCAGCAGCCCATGGACAGAACAAGAGACCCAGTACTTC.

The chain couples TRBV18 to TRBJ1-5; the D is unclear. The CDR3 covers 16 residues. The V gene's germline CDR1 is KGHSH and CDR2 LQKENI. Trimming took off 4 bases at V and 4 bases at J, with 17 bases between the two ends. The CDR3 DNA follows: TGTGCCAGCTCACGATCTGAATTGTCCGGGAATCAGCCCCAGCATTTT. Its translation: CASSRSELSGNQPQHF.

This clone was detected once. The gene calls are TRBV15 and TRBJ2-1; 10 nucleotides align to TRBD2. V shed 4 bases, J shed 2 bases, and the junction held 14 bases outside the gene matches. In germline, CDR1 is LNHNV, CDR2 YYDKDF (reference sequence). This CDR3 is 19 amino acids long. CDR3 bases: TGTGCCACCAGCATAGGGGGATCTAGCGGGAGTGGGCCCTACAATGAGCAGTTCTTC. Translation gives CATSIGGSSGSGPYNEQFF.

The chain carries TRBV9 and TRBJ1-3; D gene unclear. From germline, CDR1 is SGDLS and CDR2 YYNGEE. The CDR3 length is 14 residues. Trimming took off 7 bases at V and 0 bases at J, with 11 bases between the two ends. For the CDR3, the DNA is TGTGCCAGCTCCGACATCACCTCTGGAAACACCATATATTTT. The encoded protein is CASSDITSGNTIYF.

This clone was seen only once. V gene TRBV28 combines with J gene TRBJ1-5; D may be TRBD1 (5 bases). Germline lookup yields CDR1 MDHEN and CDR2 SYDVKM. With 2 bases removed from V and 4 bases from J, the gap between germline ends came to 12 bases. The length of the CDR3 is 15 residues. As DNA, the CDR3 is TGTGCCAGCAGTTTACGCCACGGGGGGAATCAGCCCCAGCATTTT. Its protein is CASSLRHGGNQPQHF.

The chain carries TRBV10-2 and TRBJ1-4; D is unresolved. The CDR3 is made up of 14 amino acids. Trimming cost V 8 bases and J 6 bases, with 16 bases left between them. The germline gives CDR1 WSHSY, CDR2 SAAADI. The CDR3 DNA is TGCGCCAGCCTAGATGGTAGAGATTATGAAAAACTGTTTTTT. Translation gives CASLDGRDYEKLFF.

V and J are TRBV7-9 and TRBJ2-3, with TRBD1 matching over 9 bases. Germline assignment: CDR1 SEHNR and CDR2 FQNEAQ (reference sequence). The CDR3 has 15 residues. V shed 5 bases, J shed 4 bases, and the junction held 7 bases outside the gene matches. Written as DNA, the CDR3 is TGTGCCAGCAGCACAGGACAGGGGACCCCAGATACGCAGTATTTT. Amino acid sequence: CASSTGQGTPDTQYF.

This chain links TRBV28 with TRBJ2-7; D gene ambiguous. The CDR3 is made up of 12 amino acids. Germline assignment: CDR1 MDHEN and CDR2 SYDVKM. V lost 8 bases to trimming and J lost 0 bases, with 8 bases between them. CDR3 DNA: TGTGCCAGCCAGAGGAGCTCCTACGAGCAGTACTTC. It specifies CASQRSSYEQYF.

The V call is TRBV6-2 or TRBV6-3, the J call TRBJ2-7; D is ambiguous. Germline V lookup: CDR1 MNHEY, CDR2 SVGEGT. The CDR3 loop spans 13 amino acids. V was pared by 2 bases and J by 2 bases, with 7 bases between. CDR3 nucleotide sequence: TGTGCCAGCAGTTACGCGGTAGCCTACGAGCAGTACTTC. It is translated as CASSYAVAYEQYF.

The V and J genes are TRBV19 and TRBJ2-1; 9 bases align to TRBD2. This CDR3 region has 15 residues. CDR1 LNHDA and CDR2 SQIVND come from the germline V gene (reference sequence). The ends lost 3 bases at V and 3 bases at J; junction bases unmatched: 3. The CDR3 DNA follows: TGTGCCAGTAGTATCGCGCGGGGGGGCTACAATGAGCAGTTCTTC. Translation gives CASSIARGGYNEQFF.